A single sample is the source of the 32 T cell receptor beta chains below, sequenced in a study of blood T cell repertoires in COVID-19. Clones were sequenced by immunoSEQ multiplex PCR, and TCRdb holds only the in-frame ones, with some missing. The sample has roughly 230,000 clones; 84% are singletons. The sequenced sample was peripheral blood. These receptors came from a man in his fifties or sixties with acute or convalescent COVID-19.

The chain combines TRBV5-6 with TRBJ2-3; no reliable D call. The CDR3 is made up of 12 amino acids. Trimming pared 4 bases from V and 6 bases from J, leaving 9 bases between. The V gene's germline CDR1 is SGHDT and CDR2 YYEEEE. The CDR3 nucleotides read TGTGCCAGCAGCCGAGAGGCGGATACGCAGTATTTT. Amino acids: CASSREADTQYF.

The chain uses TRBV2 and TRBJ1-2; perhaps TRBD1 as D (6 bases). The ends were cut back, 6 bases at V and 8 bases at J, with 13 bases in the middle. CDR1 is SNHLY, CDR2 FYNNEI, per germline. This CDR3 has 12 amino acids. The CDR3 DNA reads TGTGCCAGCAGGGAACAGGGAAACGGCTACACCTTC. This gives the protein CASREQGNGYTF. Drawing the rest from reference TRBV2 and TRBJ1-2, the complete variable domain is EPEVTQTPSHQVTQMGQEVILRCVPISNHLYFYWYRQILGQKVEFLVSFYNNEISEKSEIFDDQFSVERPDGSNFTLKIRSTKLEDSAMYFCASREQGNGYTFGSGTRLTVV.

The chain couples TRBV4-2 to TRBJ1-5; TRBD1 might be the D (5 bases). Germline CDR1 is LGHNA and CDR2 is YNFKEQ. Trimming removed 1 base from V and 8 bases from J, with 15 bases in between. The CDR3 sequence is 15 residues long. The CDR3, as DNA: TGTGCCAGCAGCCAAGCCGACAGTCCGTGGGAGCCCCAGCATTTT. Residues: CASSQADSPWEPQHF.

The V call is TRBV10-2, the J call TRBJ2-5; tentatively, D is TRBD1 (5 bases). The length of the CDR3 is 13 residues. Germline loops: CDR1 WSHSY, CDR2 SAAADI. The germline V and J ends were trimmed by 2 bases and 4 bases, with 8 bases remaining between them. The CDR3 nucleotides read TGCGCCAGCAGTGAGCTGGGGCGAGAGACCCAGTACTTC. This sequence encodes CASSELGRETQYF.

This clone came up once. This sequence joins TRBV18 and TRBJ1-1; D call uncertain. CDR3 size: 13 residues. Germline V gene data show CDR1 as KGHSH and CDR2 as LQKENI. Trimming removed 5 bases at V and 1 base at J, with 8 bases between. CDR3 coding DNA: TGTGCCAGCTCAGAGACGGGGAACACTGAAGCTTTCTTT. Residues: CASSETGNTEAFF. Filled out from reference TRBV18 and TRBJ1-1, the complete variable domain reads NAGVMQNPRHLVRRRGQEARLRCSPMKGHSHVYWYRQLPEEGLKFMVYLQKENIIDESGMPKERFSAEFPKEGPSILRIQQVVRGDSAAYFCASSETGNTEAFFGQGTRLTVV.

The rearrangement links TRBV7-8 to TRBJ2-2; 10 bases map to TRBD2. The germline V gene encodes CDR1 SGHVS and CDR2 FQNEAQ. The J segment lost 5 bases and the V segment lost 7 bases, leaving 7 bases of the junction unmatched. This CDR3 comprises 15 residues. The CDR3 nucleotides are TGTGCCAGCACGAGCGGGAGGGCCGGAACCGGGGAGCTGTTTTTT. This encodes CASTSGRAGTGELFF.

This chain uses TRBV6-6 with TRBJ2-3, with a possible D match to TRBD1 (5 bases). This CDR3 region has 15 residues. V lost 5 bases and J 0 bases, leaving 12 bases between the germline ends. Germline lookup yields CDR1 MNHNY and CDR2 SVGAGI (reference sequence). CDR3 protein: CASSNRQLSTDTQYF. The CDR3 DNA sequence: TGTGCCAGCAGTAACAGACAGCTTAGCACAGATACGCAGTATTTT.

CDR3 DNA: TGCGCCAGCACAAAATTTTTTAATTCACCCCTCCACTTT. It codes for CASTKFFNSPLHF. V and J are TRBV10-2 and TRBJ1-6; D is unresolved. CDR1 is WSHSY, CDR2 SAAADI, per germline. This CDR3 is built from 13 residues. Trimming left V 7 bases short and J 6 bases short, with 10 bases between.

The CDR3 spells CASSLVSDQPQHF. The CDR3 coding sequence is TGTGCCAGCAGCTTAGTCTCGGATCAGCCCCAGCATTTT. V gene TRBV11-2 combines with J gene TRBJ1-5; D is unresolved. From germline, CDR1 is SGHAT and CDR2 FQNNGV. The CDR3 extends over 13 amino acids. V lost 1 base and J 5 bases, leaving 6 bases between the germline ends.

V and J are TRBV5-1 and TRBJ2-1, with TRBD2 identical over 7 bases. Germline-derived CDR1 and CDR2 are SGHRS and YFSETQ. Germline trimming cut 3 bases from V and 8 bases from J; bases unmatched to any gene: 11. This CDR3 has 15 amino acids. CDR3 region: CASSYGTITVDEQFF. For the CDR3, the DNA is TGCGCCAGCAGCTACGGGACTATTACAGTAGATGAGCAGTTCTTC.

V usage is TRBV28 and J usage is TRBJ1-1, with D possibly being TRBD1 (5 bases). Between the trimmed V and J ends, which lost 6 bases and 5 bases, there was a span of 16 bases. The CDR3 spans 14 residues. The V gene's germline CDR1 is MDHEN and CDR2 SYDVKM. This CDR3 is CASRTRWRGTEAFF. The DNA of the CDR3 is TGTGCCAGCAGGACAAGATGGAGGGGAACTGAAGCTTTCTTT.

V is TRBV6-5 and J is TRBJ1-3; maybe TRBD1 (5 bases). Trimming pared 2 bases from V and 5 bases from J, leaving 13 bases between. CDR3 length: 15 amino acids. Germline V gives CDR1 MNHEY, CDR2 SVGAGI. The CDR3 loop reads CASSYGQGGRNTIYF. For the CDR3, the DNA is TGTGCCAGCAGTTACGGGCAGGGCGGTAGAAACACCATATATTTT.

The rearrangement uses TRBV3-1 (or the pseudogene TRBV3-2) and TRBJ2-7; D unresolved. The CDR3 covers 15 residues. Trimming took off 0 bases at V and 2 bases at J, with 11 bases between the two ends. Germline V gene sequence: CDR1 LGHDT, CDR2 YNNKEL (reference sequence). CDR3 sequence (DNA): TGTGCCAGCAGCCAAGAACGTGCCAGGCCCTACGAGCAGTACTTC. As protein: CASSQERARPYEQYF.

DNA of the CDR3: TGTGCCAGCAGCTTAGGGGATTACAGGCCTAAAAACATTCAGTACTTC. It yields the protein CASSLGDYRPKNIQYF. The rearrangement links TRBV7-2 to TRBJ2-4, with D perhaps matching TRBD1 (5 bases). The ends were cut back, 1 base at V and 4 bases at J, with 14 bases in the middle. Germline assignment: CDR1 SGHTA and CDR2 FQGNSA. The CDR3 runs to 16 residues.

CDR3 protein: CASSHQDRVASGNTIYF. As DNA, the CDR3 is TGCGCCAGCAGCCACCAGGACAGGGTCGCCTCTGGAAACACCATATATTTT. The chain links TRBV4-1 to TRBJ1-3, with 8 nucleotides matching TRBD1. This CDR3 contains 17 residues. V shed 3 bases and J 0 bases; nucleotides not matched to a gene: 7. Germline V gene lookup returns CDR1 MGHRA and CDR2 YSYEKL.

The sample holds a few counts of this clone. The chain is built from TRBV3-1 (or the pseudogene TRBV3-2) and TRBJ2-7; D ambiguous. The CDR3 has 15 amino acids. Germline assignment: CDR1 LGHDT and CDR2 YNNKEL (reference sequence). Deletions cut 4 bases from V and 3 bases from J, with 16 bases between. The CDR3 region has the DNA TGTGCCAGCAGCCCCCGAGGAAGGCCCAACTACGAGCAGTACTTC. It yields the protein CASSPRGRPNYEQYF.

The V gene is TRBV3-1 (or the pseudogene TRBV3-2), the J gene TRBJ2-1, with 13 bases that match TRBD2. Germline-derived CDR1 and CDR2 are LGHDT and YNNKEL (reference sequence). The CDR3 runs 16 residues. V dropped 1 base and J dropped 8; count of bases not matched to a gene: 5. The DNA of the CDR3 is TGTGCCAGCAGCCAAGGGACTAGCGGGAGTTTACATGAGCAGTTCTTC. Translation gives CASSQGTSGSLHEQFF.

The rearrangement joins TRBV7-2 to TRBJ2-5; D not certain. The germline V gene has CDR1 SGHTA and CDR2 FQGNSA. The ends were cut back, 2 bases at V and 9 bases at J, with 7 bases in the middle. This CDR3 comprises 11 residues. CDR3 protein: CASSLFRAQYF. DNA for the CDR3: TGTGCCAGCAGCTTATTTCGGGCCCAGTACTTC.

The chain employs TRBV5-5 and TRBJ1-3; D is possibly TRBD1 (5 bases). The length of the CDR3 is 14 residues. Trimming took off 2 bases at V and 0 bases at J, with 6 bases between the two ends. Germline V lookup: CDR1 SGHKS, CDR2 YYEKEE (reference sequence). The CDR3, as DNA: TGTGCCAGCAGCTTAGGACACTCTGGAAACACCATATATTTT. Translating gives CASSLGHSGNTIYF.

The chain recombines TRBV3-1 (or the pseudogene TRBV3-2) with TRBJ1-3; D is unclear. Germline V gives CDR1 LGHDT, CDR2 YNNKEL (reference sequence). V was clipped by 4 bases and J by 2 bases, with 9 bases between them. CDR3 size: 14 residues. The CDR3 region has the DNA TGTGCCAGCAGCCGCGGGGTACCTGGAAACACCATATATTTT. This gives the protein CASSRGVPGNTIYF.

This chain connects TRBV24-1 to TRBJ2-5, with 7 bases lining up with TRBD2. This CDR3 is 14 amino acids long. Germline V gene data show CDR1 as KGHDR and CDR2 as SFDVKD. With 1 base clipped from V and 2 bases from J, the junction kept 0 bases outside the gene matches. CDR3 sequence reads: CATSDFSGQETQYF. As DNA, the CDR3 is TGTGCCACCAGTGATTTTAGCGGGCAAGAGACCCAGTACTTC.

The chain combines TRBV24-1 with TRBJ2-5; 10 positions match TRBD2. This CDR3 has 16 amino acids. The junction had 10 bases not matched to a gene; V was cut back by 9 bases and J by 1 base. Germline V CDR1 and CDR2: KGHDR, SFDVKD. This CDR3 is CATAGGLAQSQETQYF. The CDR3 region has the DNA TGTGCCACCGCAGGGGGACTAGCGCAATCCCAAGAGACCCAGTACTTC.

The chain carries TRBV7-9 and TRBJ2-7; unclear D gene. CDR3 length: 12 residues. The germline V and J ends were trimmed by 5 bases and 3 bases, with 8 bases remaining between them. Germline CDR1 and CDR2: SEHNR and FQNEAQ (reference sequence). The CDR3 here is CASSPGHYEQYF. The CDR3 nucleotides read TGTGCCAGCAGCCCTGGCCACTACGAGCAGTACTTC.

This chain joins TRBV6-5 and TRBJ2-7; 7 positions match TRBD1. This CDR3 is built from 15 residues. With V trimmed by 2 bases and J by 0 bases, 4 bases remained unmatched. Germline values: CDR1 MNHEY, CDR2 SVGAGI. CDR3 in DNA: TGTGCCAGCAGTTACACTGGGGACAGCTCCTACGAGCAGTACTTC. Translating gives CASSYTGDSSYEQYF.

Written as DNA, the CDR3 is TGTGCCAGCAGCAACCTGGGACTGAGCTCTGGAAACACCATATATTTT. Residues: CASSNLGLSSGNTIYF. The chain has TRBV13 and TRBJ1-3; D perhaps matches TRBD1 (5 bases). This CDR3 has 16 residues. V was pared by 5 bases and J by 0 bases, with 14 bases between. Per the germline V gene, CDR1 is PRHDT and CDR2 is FYEKMQ (reference sequence). Full variable domain (outside the CDR3, taken from reference TRBV13 and TRBJ1-3): AAGVIQSPRHLIKEKRETATLKCYPIPRHDTVYWYQQGPGQDPQFLISFYEKMQSDKGSIPDRFSAQQFSDYHSELNMSSLELGDSALYFCASSNLGLSSGNTIYFGEGSWLTVV.

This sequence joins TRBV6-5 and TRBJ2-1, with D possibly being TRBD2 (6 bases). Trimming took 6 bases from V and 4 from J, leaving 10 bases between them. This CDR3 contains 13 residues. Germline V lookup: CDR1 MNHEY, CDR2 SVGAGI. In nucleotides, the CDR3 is TGTGCCAGCAGAACGGGGACTTACAATGAGCAGTTCTTC. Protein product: CASRTGTYNEQFF.

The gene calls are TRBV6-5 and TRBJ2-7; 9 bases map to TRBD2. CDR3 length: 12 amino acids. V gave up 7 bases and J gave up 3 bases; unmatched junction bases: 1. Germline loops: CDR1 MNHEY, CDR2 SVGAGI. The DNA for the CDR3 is TGTGCCAGCAAGACTAGCGGCTACGAGCAGTACTTC. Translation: CASKTSGYEQYF.

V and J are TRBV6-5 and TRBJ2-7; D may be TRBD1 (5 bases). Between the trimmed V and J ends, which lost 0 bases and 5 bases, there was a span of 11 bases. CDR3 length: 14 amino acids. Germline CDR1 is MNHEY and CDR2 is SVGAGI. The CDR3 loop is CASSYSQGSNEQYF. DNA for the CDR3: TGTGCCAGCAGTTACTCGCAGGGATCTAACGAGCAGTACTTC.

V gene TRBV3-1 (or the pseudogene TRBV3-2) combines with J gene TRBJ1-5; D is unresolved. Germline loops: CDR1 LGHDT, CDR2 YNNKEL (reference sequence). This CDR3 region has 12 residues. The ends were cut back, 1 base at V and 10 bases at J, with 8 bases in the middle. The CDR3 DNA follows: TGTGCCAGCAGCCAAGCGAGTTCCCCCCAGCATTTT. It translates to CASSQASSPQHF.

Here the CDR3 reads CASSPPLFRGGPGIRYEQYF. The CDR3 DNA reads as TGTGCCAGCAGTCCCCCCCTGTTCAGGGGCGGGCCAGGGATTCGGTACGAGCAGTACTTC. The V call is TRBV2, the J call TRBJ2-7; a weak D match, TRBD1 (6 bases). Deletions cut 5 bases from V and 4 bases from J, with 33 bases between. The CDR3 has 20 amino acids. Per germline, CDR1 SNHLY and CDR2 FYNNEI.

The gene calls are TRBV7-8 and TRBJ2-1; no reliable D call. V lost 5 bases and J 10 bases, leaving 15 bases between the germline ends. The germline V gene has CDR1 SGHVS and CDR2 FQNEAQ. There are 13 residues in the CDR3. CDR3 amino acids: CASSPQTQIEQFF. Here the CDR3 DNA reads TGTGCCAGCAGCCCACAGACACAGATAGAGCAGTTCTTC.

CDR3 nucleotides: TGTGCCAGCAGCCAGACTAGCGGGGGGGCGGGGACCCAGTACTTC. Its translation is CASSQTSGGAGTQYF. The V and J genes are TRBV11-2 and TRBJ2-5; TRBD2 agrees at 14 bases. From germline, CDR1 is SGHAT and CDR2 FQNNGV. The CDR3 contains 15 residues. The V and J ends lost 5 bases and 7 bases, in that order; junction bases with no gene match: 6.